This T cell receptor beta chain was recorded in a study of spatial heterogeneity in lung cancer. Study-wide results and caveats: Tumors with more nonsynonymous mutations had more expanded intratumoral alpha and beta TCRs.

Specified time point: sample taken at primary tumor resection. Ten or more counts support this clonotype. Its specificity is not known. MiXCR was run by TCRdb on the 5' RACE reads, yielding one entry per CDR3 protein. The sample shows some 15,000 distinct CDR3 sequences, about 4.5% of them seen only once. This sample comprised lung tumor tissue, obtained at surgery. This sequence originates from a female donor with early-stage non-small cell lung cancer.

The CDR3 here is CASSRRQGLSYNEQFF. Written as DNA, the CDR3 is TGTGCCAGTAGTAGACGACAGGGGTTATCCTACAATGAGCAGTTCTTC. This chain uses TRBV19 with TRBJ2-1, with 8 bases lining up with TRBD1. V lost 4 bases, J lost 1 base, and 6 bases stayed unmatched. The CDR3 length is 16 residues. Per germline, CDR1 LNHDA and CDR2 SQIVND (reference sequence). Full variable domain (missing parts from reference TRBV19 and TRBJ2-1): DGGITQSPKYLFRKEGQNVTLSCEQNLNHDAMYWYRQDPGQGLRLIYYSQIVNDFQKGDIAEGYSVSREKKESFPLTVTSAQKNPTAFYLCASSRRQGLSYNEQFFGPGTRLTVL.